This is a list of T cell receptor beta chains from one sample in a study of PD-1 blockade in classical Hodgkin lymphoma. Only in-frame clones appear in the TCRdb table, and some are missing; sequencing was by immunoSEQ multiplex PCR. The sample includes 40,000 to 65,000 clones, 65% to 85% of them seen just once. Sequences were derived from peripheral blood mononuclear cells (PBMCs), sampled at baseline. These receptors were taken from a human donor with classical Hodgkin lymphoma. CDR3s include the opening cysteine and the closing phenylalanine or tryptophan. The D gene is left open where the match is weak. Where a row states a size, it is once, few, many or the class of an expanded clone; other rows omit it.

CDR3 length	D gene	J gene	clone size	V gene	CDR3 protein	CDR3 DNA
12	NA	TRBJ2-1	few	TRBV12-5	CASGLAGNEQFF	TGTGCTAGTGGTTTGGCGGGCAATGAGCAGTTCTTC
16	NA	TRBJ1-4	NA	TRBV7-2	CASSQYKMGGNEKLFF	TGTGCCAGCAGTCAATATAAAATGGGGGGTAATGAAAAACTGTTTTTT
17	TRBD2	TRBJ2-3	few	TRBV5-1	CASSTGLAGERTDTQYF	TGCGCCAGCAGCACCGGACTAGCGGGAGAACGCACAGATACGCAGTATTTT
18	TRBD1	TRBJ2-2	NA	TRBV9	CASSTPKQGAWHGGELFF	TGTGCCAGCAGCACCCCCAAGCAGGGGGCCTGGCACGGCGGGGAGCTGTTTTTT
14	NA	TRBJ2-7	NA	TRBV4-1	CASSQGDFSYEQYF	TGCGCCAGCAGCCAAGGGGACTTTTCCTACGAGCAGTACTTC
16	TRBD1	TRBJ2-2	NA	TRBV15	CATSGGQGATTGELFF	TGTGCCACCAGCGGGGGACAGGGGGCGACCACCGGGGAGCTGTTTTTT
15	NA	TRBJ2-1	NA	TRBV7-3	CASSRDSGSYNEQFF	TGTGCCAGCAGCCGGGACTCTGGCTCCTACAATGAGCAGTTCTTC
19	TRBD2	TRBJ2-1	NA	TRBV4-1	CASSLPILAGGPKDNEQFF	TGCGCCAGCAGCCTCCCAATCCTAGCGGGAGGGCCGAAAGACAATGAGCAGTTCTTC
14	TRBD1	TRBJ1-2	few	TRBV19	CASSMDRGSSGYTF	TGTGCCAGTAGTATGGACAGGGGGTCTAGCGGCTACACCTTC
14	NA	TRBJ2-2	NA	TRBV14	CASSLQGATGELFF	TGTGCCAGCAGCTTGCAGGGTGCCACCGGGGAGCTGTTTTTT
16	TRBD2	TRBJ2-2	few	TRBV5-6	CASSLLAGYADGELFF	TGTGCCAGCAGCCTACTAGCGGGATACGCGGACGGGGAGCTGTTTTTT
15	NA	TRBJ1-2	NA	TRBV12-1	CASSFAGGRVDGYTF	TGTGCCAGCAGCTTTGCGGGGGGGCGCGTGGATGGCTACACCTTC
14	NA	TRBJ2-3	NA	TRBV9	CASSQDLAVDTQYF	TGTGCCAGCAGCCAGGACTTAGCGGTGGATACGCAGTATTTT
14	TRBD1	TRBJ1-1	NA	TRBV11-2	CASRSTGTGGVAFF	TGTGCCAGCAGGAGCACTGGGACAGGGGGCGTTGCTTTCTTT
15	NA	TRBJ2-2	few	TRBV5-6	CASSLGTPYTGELFF	TGTGCCAGCAGCTTGGGGACACCATACACCGGGGAGCTGTTTTTT
13	NA	TRBJ2-1	few	TRBV6-5	CASSYGLGDEQFF	TGTGCCAGCAGTTATGGACTTGGTGATGAGCAGTTCTTC
15	NA	TRBJ1-1	NA	TRBV27	CASSFYADRALKAFF	TGTGCCAGCAGCTTTTATGCGGACAGAGCCCTAAAAGCTTTCTTT
19	TRBD2	TRBJ2-3	NA	TRBV5-1	CASSFPGTSAASGTDTQYF	TGCGCCAGCAGCTTCCCCGGGACTAGCGCCGCGAGCGGCACAGATACGCAGTATTTT
16	NA	TRBJ2-2	few	TRBV7-8	CASSLGQRVNTGELFF	TGTGCCAGCAGCTTAGGTCAGCGGGTGAACACCGGGGAGCTGTTTTTT
15	TRBD2	TRBJ2-4	NA	TRBV30	CAWSGGLAGVYIQYF	TGTGCCTGGAGTGGAGGACTAGCGGGAGTGTACATTCAGTACTTC
14	NA	TRBJ2-1	NA	TRBV6-1	CASKTGQSYNEQFF	TGTGCCAGCAAGACAGGACAGTCTTACAATGAGCAGTTCTTC
11	NA	TRBJ1-1	NA	TRBV6-5	CASSFQGEAFF	TGTGCCAGCAGTTTCCAGGGAGAAGCTTTCTTT
17	TRBD2	TRBJ2-3	NA	TRBV5-3	CARSLGQGGRGTDTQYF	TGTGCCAGAAGCTTGGGGCAGGGAGGGAGGGGCACAGATACGCAGTATTTT
16	NA	TRBJ2-2	NA	TRBV18	CASSPQGPLNTGELFF	TGTGCCAGCTCACCACAGGGGCCACTGAACACCGGGGAGCTGTTTTTT
17	NA	TRBJ1-2	NA	TRBV27	CASSLRGGGASNYGYTF	TGTGCCAGCAGTTTAAGGGGGGGCGGAGCTTCTAACTATGGCTACACCTTC
15	TRBD2	TRBJ2-1	NA	TRBV11-3	CASSPREGGYNEQFF	TGTGCCAGCAGCCCCCGGGAGGGGGGTTACAATGAGCAGTTCTTC
14	TRBD1	TRBJ1-2	once	TRBV13	CASSLGQANYGYTF	TGTGCCAGCAGCCTAGGACAGGCTAACTATGGCTACACCTTC
13	NA	TRBJ1-5	NA	TRBV30	CAWSSQGNQPQHF	TGTGCCTGGAGTAGTCAGGGAAACCAGCCCCAGCATTTT
15	NA	TRBJ1-3	NA	TRBV7-2	CASSLMGISGNTIYF	TGTGCCAGCAGCTTAATGGGGATCTCTGGAAACACCATATATTTT
13	TRBD2	TRBJ2-2	NA	TRBV6-1	CASWEGNTGELFF	TGTGCCAGCTGGGAGGGGAACACCGGGGAGCTGTTTTTT
13	NA	TRBJ1-1	NA	TRBV10-2	CASGLYMNTEAFF	TGCGCCAGCGGACTCTACATGAACACTGAAGCTTTCTTT
15	NA	TRBJ2-2	NA	TRBV15	CATSRDRLGPGELFF	TGTGCCACCAGCAGAGATCGATTGGGACCCGGGGAGCTGTTTTTT
16	NA	TRBJ1-5	NA	TRBV2	CASSELGGDSNQPQHF	TGTGCCAGCAGTGAGTTGGGAGGGGATAGTAATCAGCCCCAGCATTTT
16	TRBD2	TRBJ2-5	NA	TRBV9	CASSPVAGGSIETQYF	TGTGCCAGCAGCCCAGTGGCGGGAGGTTCGATAGAGACCCAGTACTTC
12	NA	TRBJ2-7	NA	TRBV2	CASSDLRDEQYF	TGTGCCAGCAGTGACCTTCGGGACGAGCAGTACTTC
13	NA	TRBJ1-1	NA	TRBV7-7	CASSVGRNTEAFF	TGTGCCAGCAGCGTTGGTAGGAACACTGAAGCTTTCTTT
16	TRBD1	TRBJ2-1	NA	TRBV10-3	CAISEPRDRVYNEQFF	TGTGCCATCAGTGAACCCAGGGACAGGGTCTACAATGAGCAGTTCTTC
13	NA	TRBJ1-1	NA	TRBV19	CASSILLDTEAFF	TGTGCCAGTAGTATACTCTTGGACACTGAAGCTTTCTTT
13	TRBD1	TRBJ2-1	NA	TRBV7-6	CASSYYRGNEQFF	TGTGCCAGCAGCTATTACAGGGGCAATGAGCAGTTCTTC
14	TRBD1	TRBJ2-3	NA	TRBV5-4	CASSWTGNTDTQYF	TGTGCCAGCAGCTGGACAGGGAACACAGATACGCAGTATTTT
16	NA	TRBJ2-2	once	TRBV4-1	CASSQVPGGANGELFF	TGCGCCAGCAGCCAAGTCCCGGGTGGCGCTAACGGGGAGCTGTTTTTT
16	TRBD1	TRBJ2-2	NA	TRBV27	CASTSTGGLSTGELFF	TGTGCCAGCACCTCGACAGGGGGATTATCCACCGGGGAGCTGTTTTTT
16	TRBD2	TRBJ2-1	NA	TRBV4-1	CASSQALAGGHNEQFF	TGCGCCAGCAGCCAAGCACTAGCGGGAGGCCACAATGAGCAGTTCTTC
14	NA	TRBJ1-4	NA	TRBV30	CAGALRRAHEKLFF	TGTGCCGGGGCCCTCAGGCGGGCACATGAAAAACTGTTTTTT
12	NA	TRBJ2-3	NA	TRBV11-3	CASSFTTDTQYF	TGTGCCAGCAGCTTCACCACAGATACGCAGTATTTT
17	NA	TRBJ2-3	NA	TRBV4-1	CASSQEHRVTGTDTQYF	TGCGCCAGCAGCCAAGAACACAGGGTAACGGGCACAGATACGCAGTATTTT
17	NA	TRBJ1-1	NA	TRBV11-2	CASSLLGRGRGSTEAFF	TGTGCCAGCAGCTTATTGGGCCGGGGGCGAGGAAGCACTGAAGCTTTCTTT
14	NA	TRBJ1-2	NA	TRBV6-6	CASSYDEGFYGYTF	TGTGCCAGCAGTTACGACGAGGGGTTCTATGGCTACACCTTC
14	TRBD1	TRBJ2-2	NA	TRBV11-3	CASGTDRGAGELFF	TGTGCCAGCGGAACCGACAGGGGGGCCGGGGAGCTGTTTTTT
13	NA	TRBJ2-2	NA	TRBV29-1	CSVEDQNTGELFF	TGCAGCGTTGAAGATCAGAACACCGGGGAGCTGTTTTTT
13	NA	TRBJ2-7	NA	TRBV7-9	CASSLGTSLEQYF	TGTGCCAGCAGCTTAGGTACTAGTCTTGAGCAGTACTTC
16	TRBD2	TRBJ2-2	NA	TRBV11-3	CASSRGLAGGLGELFF	TGTGCCAGCAGCCGAGGACTAGCGGGAGGGTTGGGGGAGCTGTTTTTT
15	NA	TRBJ1-5	NA	TRBV15	CATSREGARNQPQHF	TGTGCCACCAGCAGAGAAGGGGCCCGCAATCAGCCCCAGCATTTT
14	NA	TRBJ1-1	NA	TRBV27	CASSFPGGNTEAFF	TGTGCCAGCAGTTTCCCCGGTGGGAACACTGAAGCTTTCTTT
13	NA	TRBJ1-2	NA	TRBV27	CASSPTGLRGYTF	TGTGCCAGCAGTCCTACAGGGTTGCGCGGCTACACCTTC